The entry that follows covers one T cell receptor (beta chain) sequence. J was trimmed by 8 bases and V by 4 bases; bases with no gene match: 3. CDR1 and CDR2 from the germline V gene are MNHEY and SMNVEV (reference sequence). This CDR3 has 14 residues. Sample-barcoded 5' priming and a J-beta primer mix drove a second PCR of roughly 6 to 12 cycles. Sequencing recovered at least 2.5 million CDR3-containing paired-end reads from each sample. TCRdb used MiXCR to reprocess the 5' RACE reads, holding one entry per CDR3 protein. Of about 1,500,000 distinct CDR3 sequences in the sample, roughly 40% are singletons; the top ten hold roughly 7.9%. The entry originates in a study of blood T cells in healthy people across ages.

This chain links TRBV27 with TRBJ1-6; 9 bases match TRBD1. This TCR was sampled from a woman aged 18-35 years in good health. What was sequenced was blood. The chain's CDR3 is CASSWDREYSPLHF. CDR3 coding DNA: TGTGCCAGCAGTTGGGACAGGGAGTATTCACCCCTCCACTTT.